This is a list of T cell receptor beta chains from one sample in a study of blood T cell repertoires in COVID-19. Data came from immunoSEQ multiplex PCR; TCRdb stores just in-frame clones and leaves some out. The data contain 200,000 to 250,000 clones, roughly 87% of them singletons. Sequences were obtained from PBMCs or T cells enriched from blood (not recorded which). These receptors were obtained from a woman in her twenties or thirties with acute COVID-19. The CDR3 runs from the conserved cysteine through the conserved F or W. A D gene is named only where the DNA matches it firmly. Where a row states a size, it is once, few, many or the class of an expanded clone; other rows omit it.

j_gene,abundance,d_gene,v_gene,CDR3nt,CDR3aa
TRBJ2-7,NA,TRBD1,TRBV5-1,TGCGCCAGCAGCTTGGCCGGGACAGGCGTCATGGAGCAGTACTTC,CASSLAGTGVMEQYF
TRBJ2-2,NA,NA,TRBV5-6,TGTGCCAGCAGCTTGGGAGGGCTGGCGGGGTACACCGGGGAGCTGTTTTTT,CASSLGGLAGYTGELFF
TRBJ2-7,NA,NA,TRBV3-1/TRBV3-2,TGTGCCAGCAGCCAAGATTGGGAGATGGAGCAGTACTTC,CASSQDWEMEQYF
TRBJ2-2,NA,NA,TRBV4-3,TGCGCCAGCAGCCAAGGGTCACTCCTAGCCGGCGGGGAGCTGTTTTTT,CASSQGSLLAGGELFF
TRBJ1-5,NA,NA,TRBV25-1,TGTGCCAGCAGTGAATGGGGCAGGGGAGCGATTCAGCCCCAGCATTTT,CASSEWGRGAIQPQHF
TRBJ2-7,few,TRBD2,TRBV6-2/TRBV6-3,TGTGCCAGCAGTTCGCGACTAGCGGGGGAACCCTACGAGCAGTACTTC,CASSSRLAGEPYEQYF
TRBJ2-3,NA,TRBD2,TRBV3-1/TRBV3-2,TGTGCCAGCAGCCCCTCTCTGGCGGGGGGGGCAGATACGCAGTATTTT,CASSPSLAGGADTQYF
TRBJ1-4,NA,NA,TRBV2,TGTGCCAGCAGGGGACTAAATGAAAAACTGTTTTTT,CASRGLNEKLFF
TRBJ2-7,NA,NA,TRBV9,TGTGCCAGCAGCGCAGACAGTCGCGAGCAGTACTTC,CASSADSREQYF
TRBJ1-2,NA,NA,TRBV4-1,TGCGCCAGCAGCCAAACCAGCGCCGGGGGGAGTAACTATGGCTACACCTTC,CASSQTSAGGSNYGYTF
TRBJ2-7,NA,TRBD1,TRBV6-5,TGTGCCAGCAGTTACGGGACAGCTACCACCTACGAGCAGTACTTC,CASSYGTATTYEQYF
TRBJ2-5,NA,TRBD1,TRBV5-1,TGCGCCAGCAGCGGGACAGGGGGGAAAGAGACCCAGTACTTC,CASSGTGGKETQYF
TRBJ1-5,NA,TRBD1,TRBV19,TGTGCCAGTAGTCCCGGGACAGGGGGTTATCAGCCCCAGCATTTT,CASSPGTGGYQPQHF
TRBJ2-1,once,NA,TRBV5-1,TGCGCCAGCAGTCTACTAGTGGGCCGGGAAAATGAGCAGTTCTTC,CASSLLVGRENEQFF